Below, one T cell receptor beta chain is given with its context. These data are taken from a study of blood T cell repertoires in COVID-19. The wider study: The United States, Italy and Spain supplied acute and convalescent COVID-19 samples.

TCRdb keeps only in-frame clones here, not all; method: immunoSEQ multiplex PCR. The sample gives around 150,000 clones, about 78% of which show up once; roughly 9.8% is in the top ten. The CDR3 loop spans 16 amino acids. Trimming cost V 5 bases and J 0 bases; bases outside gene matches: 3. Germline-derived CDR1 and CDR2 are LNHDA and SQIVND (reference sequence). V and J are TRBV19 and TRBJ1-6; TRBD1 agrees at 8 bases. The sample was peripheral blood. This receptor was identified in a man in his 60s who had recovered from COVID-19. The CDR3 DNA reads TGTGCCAGTAGTGCCACAGGGGGCTCCTATAATTCACCCCTCCACTTT. Residues: CASSATGGSYNSPLHF.